This TCR beta chain stems from a study of glioma-infiltrating T cells. Study-wide findings and caveats: Above-expected tissue-blood divergence occurred in all gliomas, most in low-grade ones.

Amplification of TCR alpha and beta CDR3 regions from RNA used iRepertoire nested multiplex PCR. One-step reverse transcription and amplification started from approximately 100-400 ng of tissue mRNA or PBMC total RNA. TCRdb reanalysed the multiplex PCR reads using MiXCR and keeps one entry per CDR3 protein. The repertoire holds 95,000 to 110,000 distinct CDR3 sequences, with under 30% as singletons. A remark on this clonotype: Its specificity is unknown.

From germline, CDR1 is SGHTS and CDR2 YDEGEE. The germline V and J ends were trimmed by 4 bases and 15 bases, with 23 bases remaining between them. The CDR3 is 14 residues long. The rearrangement joins TRBV5-8 to TRBJ2-1, with D perhaps given as TRBD1 or TRBD2 (5 bases each). Sequencing was done on a sample of glioma tissue, nonneoplastic brain tissue, or PBMCs (not recorded which). This receptor was taken from a human donor with low-grade glioma or glioblastoma, undergoing nonglioma brain surgery, or in good health (not recorded which). The CDR3 protein is CASSEGRSYRVPFF. The CDR3 DNA is TGTGCCAGCAGCGAGGGACGGAGCTATAGGGTCCCGTTCTTC.